This TCR beta chain is drawn from a study of tumor-infiltrating lymphocytes in primary liver carcinoma. With roughly 500 ng total RNA as template and a constant-region primer, TCR beta cDNA was made. Generation of the TCR beta libraries relied on three nested multiplex PCR rounds using slightly modified ARM-PCR. Each of the first two PCR rounds ran roughly 9 cycles with TRBV1-TRBV30 forward and C-beta reverse primers. TCRdb re-called the multiplex PCR reads with MiXCR, one entry per CDR3 protein. The table records about 330,000 distinct CDR3 sequences, about 65% of them present only once. The J segment lost 2 bases and the V segment lost 5 bases, leaving 13 bases of the junction unmatched. The CDR3 runs 17 residues. Germline CDR1 is SEHNR and CDR2 is FQNEAQ (reference sequence). Unsorted whole blood supplied the blood RNA, and germline DNA was isolated too.

The receptor's source is a man aged 35 to 55 with primary liver carcinoma and hepatitis B virus infection. The J gene is TRBJ1-2, the V gene TRBV7-9; 8 bases line up with TRBD1. Sequencing used peripheral blood. CDR3 sequence reads: CASSGWDRLISNYGYTF. Here the CDR3 DNA reads TGTGCCAGCAGCGGATGGGACAGGCTGATCTCCAACTATGGCTACACCTTC.